This paragraph reports one T cell receptor (beta chain). Per the original methods: Amplified reference gene primers provided the basis for estimating nucleated cell counts. TCRdb keeps only in-frame clones here, not all; method: immunoSEQ multiplex PCR. V, J and clone size reflect that table, while D and trimming were determined from the DNA. Altogether about 150,000 clones are present, about 81% being singletons, with the ten largest covering around 7.1%. This record belongs to a study of blood T cell repertoires in COVID-19. As for the study in general: Sites in the United States, Italy and Spain provided acute and convalescent COVID-19 samples. The analysed material was cDNA or gDNA that came from T cells, B-cell-depleted T cells, or PBMCs.

Germline V lookup: CDR1 SNHLY, CDR2 FYNNEI. The CDR3 runs 13 residues. Trimming took off 2 bases at V and 1 base at J, with 5 bases between the two ends. Sequencing input: PBMCs or T cells enriched from blood (not recorded which). The clonotype was recovered from a man aged 45 to 65 who had recovered from COVID-19. This sequence joins TRBV2 and TRBJ1-1, with unresolved D. The CDR3 DNA follows: TGTGCCAGCAGTGAACTCAGGAACACTGAAGCTTTCTTT. Its translation is CASSELRNTEAFF.